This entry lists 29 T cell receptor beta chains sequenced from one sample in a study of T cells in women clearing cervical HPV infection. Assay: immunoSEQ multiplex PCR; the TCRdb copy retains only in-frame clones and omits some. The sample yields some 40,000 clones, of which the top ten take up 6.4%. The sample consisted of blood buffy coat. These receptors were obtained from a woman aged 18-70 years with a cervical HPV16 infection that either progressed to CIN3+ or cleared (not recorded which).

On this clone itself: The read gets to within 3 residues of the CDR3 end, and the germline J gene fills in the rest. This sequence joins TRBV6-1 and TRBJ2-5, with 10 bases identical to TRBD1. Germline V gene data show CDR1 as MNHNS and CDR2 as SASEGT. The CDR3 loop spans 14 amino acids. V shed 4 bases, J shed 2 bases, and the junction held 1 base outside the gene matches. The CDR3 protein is CASSGGQGQETQYF. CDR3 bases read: TGTGCCAGCAGTGGGGGACAGGGGCAAGAGACC.

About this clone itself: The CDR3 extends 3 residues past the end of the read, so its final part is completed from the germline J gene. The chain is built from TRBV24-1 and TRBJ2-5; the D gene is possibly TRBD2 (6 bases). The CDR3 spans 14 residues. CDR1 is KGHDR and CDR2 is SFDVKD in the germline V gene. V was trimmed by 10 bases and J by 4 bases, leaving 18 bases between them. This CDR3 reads CATSGEHSGETQYF. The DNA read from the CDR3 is TGTGCCACGTCGGGGGAGCATTCGGGAGAGACC.

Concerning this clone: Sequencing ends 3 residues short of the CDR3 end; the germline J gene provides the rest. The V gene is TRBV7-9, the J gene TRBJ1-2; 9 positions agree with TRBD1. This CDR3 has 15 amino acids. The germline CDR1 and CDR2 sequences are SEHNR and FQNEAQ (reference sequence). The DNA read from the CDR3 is TGTGCCAGCAGCGCACTGGACAGGGGAGGGTACGAC. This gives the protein CASSALDRGGYD. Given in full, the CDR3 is CASSALDRGGYDYTF.

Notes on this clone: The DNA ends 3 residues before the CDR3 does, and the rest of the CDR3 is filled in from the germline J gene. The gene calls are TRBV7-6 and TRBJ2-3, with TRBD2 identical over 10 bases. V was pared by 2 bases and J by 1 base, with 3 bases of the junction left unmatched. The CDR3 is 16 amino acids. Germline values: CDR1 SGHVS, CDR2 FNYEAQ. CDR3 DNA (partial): TGTGCCAGCAGCTTAACTAGCGGGGCCGGCACAGATACG. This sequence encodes CASSLTSGAGTDT. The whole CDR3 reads CASSLTSGAGTDTQYF.

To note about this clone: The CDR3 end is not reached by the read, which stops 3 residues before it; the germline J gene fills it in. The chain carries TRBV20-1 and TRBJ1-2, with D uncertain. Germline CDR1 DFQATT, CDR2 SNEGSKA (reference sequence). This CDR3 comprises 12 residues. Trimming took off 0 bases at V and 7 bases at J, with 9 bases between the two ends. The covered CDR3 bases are TGCAGTGCTAGAGATCCCGGTATTGGC. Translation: CSARDPGIG. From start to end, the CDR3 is CSARDPGIGYTF.

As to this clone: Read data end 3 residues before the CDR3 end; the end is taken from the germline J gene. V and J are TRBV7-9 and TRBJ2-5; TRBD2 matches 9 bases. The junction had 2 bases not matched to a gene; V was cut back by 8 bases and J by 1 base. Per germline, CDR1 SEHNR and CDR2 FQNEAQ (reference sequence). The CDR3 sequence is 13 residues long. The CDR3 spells CASLAGTQETQYF. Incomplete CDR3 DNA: TGTGCCAGCCTAGCGGGGACCCAAGAGACC.

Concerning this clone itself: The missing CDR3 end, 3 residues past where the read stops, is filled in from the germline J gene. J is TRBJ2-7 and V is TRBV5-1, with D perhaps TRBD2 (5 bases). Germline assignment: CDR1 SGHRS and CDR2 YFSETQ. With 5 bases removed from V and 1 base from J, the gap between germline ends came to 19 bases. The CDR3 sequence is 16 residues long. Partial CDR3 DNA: TGCGCCAGCAGTTTCAGCACCGCCGGGGAGTCCTACGAG. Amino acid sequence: CASSFSTAGESYE. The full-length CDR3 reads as CASSFSTAGESYEQYF.

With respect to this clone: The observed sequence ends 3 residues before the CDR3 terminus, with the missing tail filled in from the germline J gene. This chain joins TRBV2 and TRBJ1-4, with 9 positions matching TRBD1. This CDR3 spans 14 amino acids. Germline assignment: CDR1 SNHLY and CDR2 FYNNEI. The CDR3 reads CASSEDRGVSPLFF. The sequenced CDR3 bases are TGTGCCAGCAGTGAGGACAGGGGCGTTTCACCA.

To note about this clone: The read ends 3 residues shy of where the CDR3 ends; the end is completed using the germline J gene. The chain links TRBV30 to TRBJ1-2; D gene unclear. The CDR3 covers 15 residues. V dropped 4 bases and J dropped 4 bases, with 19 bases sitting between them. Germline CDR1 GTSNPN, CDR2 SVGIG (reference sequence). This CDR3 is CAWTAAAQGSYGYTF. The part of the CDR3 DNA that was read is TGTGCCTGGACAGCGGCAGCCCAAGGAAGCTATGGC.

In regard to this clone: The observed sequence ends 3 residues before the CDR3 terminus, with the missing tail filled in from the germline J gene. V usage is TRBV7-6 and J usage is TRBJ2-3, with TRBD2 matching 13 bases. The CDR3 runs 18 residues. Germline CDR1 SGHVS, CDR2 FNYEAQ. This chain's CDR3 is CASSSGGLAGPRRETQYF. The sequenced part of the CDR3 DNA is TGTGCCAGCAGCTCAGGGGGACTAGCGGGACCCAGGCGAGAGACG. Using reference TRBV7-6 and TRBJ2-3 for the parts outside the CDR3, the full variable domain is GAGVSQSPRYKVTKRGQDVALRCDPISGHVSLYWYRQALGQGPEFLTYFNYEAQQDKSGLPNDRFSAERPEGSISTLTIQRTEQRDSAMYRCASSSGGLAGPRRETQYFGPGTRLTVL.

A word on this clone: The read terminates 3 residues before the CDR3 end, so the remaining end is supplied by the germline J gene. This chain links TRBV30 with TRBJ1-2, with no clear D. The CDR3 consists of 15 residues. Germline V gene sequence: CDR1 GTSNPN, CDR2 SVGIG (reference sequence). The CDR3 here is CAWSVVRPAGDTYTF. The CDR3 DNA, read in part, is TGTGCCTGGAGTGTAGTACGGCCCGCGGGAGATACC. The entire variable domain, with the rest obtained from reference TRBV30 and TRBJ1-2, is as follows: SQTIHQWPATLVQPVGSPLSLECTVEGTSNPNLYWYRQAAGRGLQLLFYSVGIGQISSEVPQNLSASRPQDRQFILSSKKLLLSDSGFYLCAWSVVRPAGDTYTFGSGTRLTVV.

The CDR3 loop reads CASSRGMNTEAFF. The DNA read from the CDR3 is TGTGCCAGCAGCAGGGGAATGAACACTGAA. The genes are TRBV7-2 and TRBJ1-1; weak D call: TRBD1 (5 bases). The DNA ends 3 residues before the CDR3 does, and the rest of the CDR3 is filled in from the germline J gene. The CDR3 is made up of 13 amino acids. Trimming left V 5 bases short and J 0 bases short, with 7 bases between. Germline lookup yields CDR1 SGHTA and CDR2 FQGNSA. The entire variable domain, with the rest obtained from reference TRBV7-2 and TRBJ1-1, is as follows: GAGVSQSPSNKVTEKGKDVELRCDPISGHTALYWYRQSLGQGLEFLIYFQGNSAPDKSGLPSDRFSAERTGGSVSTLTIQRTQQEDSAVYLCASSRGMNTEAFFGQGTRLTVV.

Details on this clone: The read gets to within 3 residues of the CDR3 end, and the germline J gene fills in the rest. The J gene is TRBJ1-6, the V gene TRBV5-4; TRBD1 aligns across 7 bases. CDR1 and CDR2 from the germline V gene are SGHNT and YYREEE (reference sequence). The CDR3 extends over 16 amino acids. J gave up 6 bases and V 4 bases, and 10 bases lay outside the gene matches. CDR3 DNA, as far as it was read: TGTGCCAGCAGCGCCGGGGGGGGACAGATTAATTCACCC. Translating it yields CASSAGGGQINSP. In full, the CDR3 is CASSAGGGQINSPLHF. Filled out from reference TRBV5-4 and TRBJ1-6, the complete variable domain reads ETGVTQSPTHLIKTRGQQVTLRCSSQSGHNTVSWYQQALGQGPQFIFQYYREEENGRGNFPPRFSGLQFPNYSSELNVNALELDDSALYLCASSAGGGQINSPLHFGNGTRLTVT.

The CDR3 is CASSFGGQSYEQYF. The covered CDR3 bases are TGTGCCAGCAGCTTTGGTGGACAGTCCTACGAG. The chain joins TRBV11-1 to TRBJ2-7, with D perhaps matching TRBD1 (6 bases). The CDR3 end lies 3 residues beyond the end of the read and is filled in from the germline J gene. The CDR3 has 14 amino acids. V gave up 3 bases and J gave up 1 base, with 10 bases separating them. Germline values: CDR1 SGHAT, CDR2 FQDESV (reference sequence).

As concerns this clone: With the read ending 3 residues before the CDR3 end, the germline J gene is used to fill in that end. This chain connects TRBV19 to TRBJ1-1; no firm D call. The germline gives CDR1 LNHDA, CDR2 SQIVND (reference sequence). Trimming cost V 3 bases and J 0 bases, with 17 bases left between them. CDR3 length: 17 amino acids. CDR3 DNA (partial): TGTGCCAGTAGTATTGTCGGTGGAGACACCATGAACACTGAA. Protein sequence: CASSIVGGDTMNTE. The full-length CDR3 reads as CASSIVGGDTMNTEAFF.

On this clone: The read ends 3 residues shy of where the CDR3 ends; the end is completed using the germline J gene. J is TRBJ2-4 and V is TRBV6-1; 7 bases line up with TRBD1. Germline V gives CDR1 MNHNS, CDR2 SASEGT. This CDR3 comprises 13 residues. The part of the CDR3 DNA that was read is TGTGCCAGCAGTGAACTTTCAAGGGGGCCT. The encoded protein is CASSELSRGP. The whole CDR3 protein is CASSELSRGPQYF.

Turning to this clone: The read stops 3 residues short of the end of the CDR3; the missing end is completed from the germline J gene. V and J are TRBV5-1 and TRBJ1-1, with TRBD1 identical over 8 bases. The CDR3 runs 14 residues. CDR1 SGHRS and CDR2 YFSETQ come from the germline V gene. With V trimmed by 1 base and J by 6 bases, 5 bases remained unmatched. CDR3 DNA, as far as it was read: TGCGCCAGCAGCTTGTCCGGGACAGGTTCTGAA. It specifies CASSLSGTGSE. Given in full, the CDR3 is CASSLSGTGSEAFF.

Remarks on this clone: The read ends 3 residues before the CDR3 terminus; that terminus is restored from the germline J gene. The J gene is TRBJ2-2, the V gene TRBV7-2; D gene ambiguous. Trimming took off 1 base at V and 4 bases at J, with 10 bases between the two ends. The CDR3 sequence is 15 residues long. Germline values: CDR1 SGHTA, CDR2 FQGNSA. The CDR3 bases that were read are TGTGCCAGCAGCTTAGTCAGCCTAGTCACCGGGGAG. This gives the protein CASSLVSLVTGE. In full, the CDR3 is CASSLVSLVTGELFF.

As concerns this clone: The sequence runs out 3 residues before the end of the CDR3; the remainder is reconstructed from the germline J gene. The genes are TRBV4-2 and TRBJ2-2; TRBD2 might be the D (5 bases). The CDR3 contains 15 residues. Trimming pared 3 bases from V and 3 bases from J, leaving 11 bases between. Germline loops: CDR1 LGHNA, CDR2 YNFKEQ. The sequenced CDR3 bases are TGTGCCAGCAGCCAGGTAGCCGGGGACACCGGGGAG. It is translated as CASSQVAGDTGE. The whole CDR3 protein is CASSQVAGDTGELFF.

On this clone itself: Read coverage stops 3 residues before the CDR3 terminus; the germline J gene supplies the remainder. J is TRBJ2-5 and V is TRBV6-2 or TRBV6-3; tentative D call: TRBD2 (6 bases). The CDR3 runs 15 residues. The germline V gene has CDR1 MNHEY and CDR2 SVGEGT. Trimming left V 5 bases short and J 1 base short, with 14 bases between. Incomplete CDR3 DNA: TGTGCCAGCAGTAAGGTACAGCGGGCCCAAGAGACC. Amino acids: CASSKVQRAQET. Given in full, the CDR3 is CASSKVQRAQETQYF.

CDR3 sequence: CASSTLSGQGSSGANVLTF. CDR3 bases read: TGTGCCAGTAGTACGCTTTCGGGACAGGGGAGCTCTGGGGCCAACGTC. This sequence joins TRBV19 and TRBJ2-6; 10 nucleotides agree with TRBD1. The read is 3 residues too short to cover the CDR3 end, so that end is filled in from the germline J gene. From germline, CDR1 is LNHDA and CDR2 SQIVND (reference sequence). The J segment lost 0 bases and the V segment lost 4 bases, leaving 9 bases of the junction unmatched. The CDR3 is 19 amino acids.

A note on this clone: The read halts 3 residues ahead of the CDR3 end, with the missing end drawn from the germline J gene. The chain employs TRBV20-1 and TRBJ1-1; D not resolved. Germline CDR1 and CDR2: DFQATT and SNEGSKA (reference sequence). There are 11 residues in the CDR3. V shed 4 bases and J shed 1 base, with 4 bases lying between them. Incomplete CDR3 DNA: TGCAGTGCTACCAAGAACACTGAA. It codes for CSATKNTE. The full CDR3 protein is CSATKNTEAFF.

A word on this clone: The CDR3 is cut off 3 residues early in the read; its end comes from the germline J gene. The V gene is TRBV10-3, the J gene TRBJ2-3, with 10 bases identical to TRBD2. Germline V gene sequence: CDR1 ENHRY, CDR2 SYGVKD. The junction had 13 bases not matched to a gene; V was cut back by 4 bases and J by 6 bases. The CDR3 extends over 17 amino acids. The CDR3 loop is CAISAVSSGSVLDTQYF. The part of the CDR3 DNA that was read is TGTGCCATCAGTGCCGTATCTAGCGGGAGTGTGTTGGATACG.

Partial CDR3 DNA: TGTGCCAGCTCCCTAACAGGGGGCGAGAGGACAGATACG. Translated: CASSLTGGERTDT. The entire CDR3 protein is CASSLTGGERTDTQYF. This chain joins TRBV18 and TRBJ2-3, with 9 bases aligning to TRBD1. The read terminates 3 residues before the CDR3 end, so the remaining end is supplied by the germline J gene. Germline-derived CDR1 and CDR2 are KGHSH and LQKENI. There are 16 residues in the CDR3. The V and J ends lost 6 bases and 3 bases, in that order; junction bases with no gene match: 10.

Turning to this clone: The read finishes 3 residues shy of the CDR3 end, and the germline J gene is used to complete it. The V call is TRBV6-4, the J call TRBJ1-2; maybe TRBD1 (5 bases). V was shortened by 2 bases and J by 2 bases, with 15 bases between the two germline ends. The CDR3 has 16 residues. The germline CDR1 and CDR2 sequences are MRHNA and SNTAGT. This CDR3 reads CASSDVSQGLNYGYTF. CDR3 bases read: TGTGCCAGCAGTGACGTATCCCAGGGCCTAAACTATGGC.

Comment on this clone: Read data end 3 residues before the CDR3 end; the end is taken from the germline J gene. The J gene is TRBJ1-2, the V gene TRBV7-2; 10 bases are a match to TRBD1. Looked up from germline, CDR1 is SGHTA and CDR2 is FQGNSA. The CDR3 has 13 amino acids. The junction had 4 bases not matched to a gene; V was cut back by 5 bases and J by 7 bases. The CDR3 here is CASSPRQGAGYTF. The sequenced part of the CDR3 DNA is TGTGCCAGCAGCCCACGACAGGGGGCTGGC.

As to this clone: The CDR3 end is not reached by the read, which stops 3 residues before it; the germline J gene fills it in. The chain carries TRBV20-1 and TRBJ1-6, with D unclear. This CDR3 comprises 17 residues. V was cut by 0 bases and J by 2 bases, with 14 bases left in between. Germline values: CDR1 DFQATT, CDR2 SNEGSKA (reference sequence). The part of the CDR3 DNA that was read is TGCAGTGCTAGAGACGGAACAGTGACCACCTATAATTCACCC. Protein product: CSARDGTVTTYNSP. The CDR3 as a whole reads CSARDGTVTTYNSPLHF.

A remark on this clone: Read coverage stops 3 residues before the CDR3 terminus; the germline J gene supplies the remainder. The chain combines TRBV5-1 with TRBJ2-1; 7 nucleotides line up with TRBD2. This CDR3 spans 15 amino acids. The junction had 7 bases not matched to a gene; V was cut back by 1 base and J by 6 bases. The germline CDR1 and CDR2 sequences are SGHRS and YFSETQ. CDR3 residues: CASSLTGGFGNEQFF. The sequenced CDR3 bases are TGCGCCAGCAGCTTGACCGGGGGGTTTGGCAATGAG. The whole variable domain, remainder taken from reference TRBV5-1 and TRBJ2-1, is KAGVTQTPRYLIKTRGQQVTLSCSPISGHRSVSWYQQTPGQGLQFLFEYFSETQRNKGNFPGRFSGRQFSNSRSEMNVSTLELGDSALYLCASSLTGGFGNEQFFGPGTRLTVL.

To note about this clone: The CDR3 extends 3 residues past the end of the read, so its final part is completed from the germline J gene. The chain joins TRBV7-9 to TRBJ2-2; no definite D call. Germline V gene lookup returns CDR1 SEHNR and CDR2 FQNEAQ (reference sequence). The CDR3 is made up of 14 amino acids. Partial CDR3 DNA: TGTGCCAGCAGCTTAGACAGCCTTAATGAAAAG. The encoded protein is CASSLDSLNEK. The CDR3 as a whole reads CASSLDSLNEKLFF.